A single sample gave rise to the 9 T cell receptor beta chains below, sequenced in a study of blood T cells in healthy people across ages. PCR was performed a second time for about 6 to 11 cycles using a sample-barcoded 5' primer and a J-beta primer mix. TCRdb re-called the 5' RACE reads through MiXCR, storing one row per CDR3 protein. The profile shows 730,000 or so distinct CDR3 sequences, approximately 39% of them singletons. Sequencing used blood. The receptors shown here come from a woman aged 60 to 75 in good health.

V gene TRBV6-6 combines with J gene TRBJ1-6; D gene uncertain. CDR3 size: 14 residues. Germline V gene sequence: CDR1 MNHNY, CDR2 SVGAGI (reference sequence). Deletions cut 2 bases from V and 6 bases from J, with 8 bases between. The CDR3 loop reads CASSYQAANSPLHF. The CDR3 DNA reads TGTGCCAGCAGTTACCAGGCAGCTAATTCACCCCTCCACTTT.

Here the CDR3 reads CASRDRGFYEQYF. As DNA, the CDR3 is TGTGCCAGCAGGGACAGGGGTTTCTACGAGCAGTACTTC. The chain carries TRBV12-3 or TRBV12-4 and TRBJ2-4; 9 bases are a match to TRBD1. The DNA end is a closer match to TRBJ2-7, so the J assignment may be wrong. CDR3 size: 13 residues.

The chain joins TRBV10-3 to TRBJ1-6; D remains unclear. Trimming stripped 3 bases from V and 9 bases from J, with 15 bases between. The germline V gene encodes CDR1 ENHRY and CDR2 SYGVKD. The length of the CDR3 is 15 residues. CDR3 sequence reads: CAISDTATISSPLHF. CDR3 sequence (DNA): TGTGCCATCAGTGACACAGCAACAATTAGTTCACCCCTCCACTTT.

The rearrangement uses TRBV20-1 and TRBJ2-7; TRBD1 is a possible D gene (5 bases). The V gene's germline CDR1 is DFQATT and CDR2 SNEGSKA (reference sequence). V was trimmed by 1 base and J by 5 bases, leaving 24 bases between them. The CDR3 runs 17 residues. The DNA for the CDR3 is TGCAGTGCTAGAGCCGCGGCCGACCCAGGGATTCGGGACGAGCAGTACTTC. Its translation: CSARAAADPGIRDEQYF.

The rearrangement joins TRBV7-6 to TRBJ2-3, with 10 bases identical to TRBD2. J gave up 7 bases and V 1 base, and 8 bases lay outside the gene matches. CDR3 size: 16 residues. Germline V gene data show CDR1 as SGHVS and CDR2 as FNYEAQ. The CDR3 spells CASSLEAGGGIYTQYF. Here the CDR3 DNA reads TGTGCCAGCAGCTTAGAAGCGGGAGGGGGCATATATACGCAGTATTTT.

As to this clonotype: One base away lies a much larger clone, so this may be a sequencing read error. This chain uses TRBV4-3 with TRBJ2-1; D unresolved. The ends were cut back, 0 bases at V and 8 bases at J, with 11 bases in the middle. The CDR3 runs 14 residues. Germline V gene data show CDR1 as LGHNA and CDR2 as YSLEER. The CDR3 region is CASSQDSRLDEQFF. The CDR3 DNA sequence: TGCGCCAGCAGCCAAGATTCCAGGTTGGATGAGCAGTTCTTC.

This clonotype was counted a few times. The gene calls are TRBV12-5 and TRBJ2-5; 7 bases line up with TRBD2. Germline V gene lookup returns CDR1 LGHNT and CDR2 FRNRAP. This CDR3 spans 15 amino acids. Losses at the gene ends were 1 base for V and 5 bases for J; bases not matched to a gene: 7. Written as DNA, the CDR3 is TGTGCTAGTGGTTTGGGACGCGGACTAGAGGAGACCCAGTACTTC. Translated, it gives CASGLGRGLEETQYF. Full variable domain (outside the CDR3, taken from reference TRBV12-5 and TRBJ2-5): DARVTQTPRHKVTEMGQEVTMRCQPILGHNTVFWYRQTMMQGLELLAYFRNRAPLDDSGMPKDRFSAEMPDATLATLKIQPSEPRDSAVYFCASGLGRGLEETQYFGPGTRLLVL.

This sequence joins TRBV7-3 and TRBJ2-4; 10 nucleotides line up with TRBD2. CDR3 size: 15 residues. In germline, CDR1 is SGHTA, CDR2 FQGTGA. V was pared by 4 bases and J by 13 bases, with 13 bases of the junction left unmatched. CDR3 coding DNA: TGTGCCAGCAGCTCTCTAGCGGGAGTGTATGAGGAGCAGTACTTC. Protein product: CASSSLAGVYEEQYF. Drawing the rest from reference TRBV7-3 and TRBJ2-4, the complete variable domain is GAGVSQTPSNKVTEKGKYVELRCDPISGHTALYWYRQSLGQGPEFLIYFQGTGAADDSGLPNDRFFAVRPEGSVSTLKIQRTERGDSAVYLCASSSLAGVYEEQYFGAGTRLSVL.

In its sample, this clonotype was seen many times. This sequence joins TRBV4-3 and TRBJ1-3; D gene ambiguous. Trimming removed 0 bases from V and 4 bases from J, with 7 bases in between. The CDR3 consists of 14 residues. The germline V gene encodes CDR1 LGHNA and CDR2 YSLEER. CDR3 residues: CASSQDRSGNTIYF. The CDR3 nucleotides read TGCGCCAGCAGCCAAGACAGGTCGGGAAACACCATATATTTT.